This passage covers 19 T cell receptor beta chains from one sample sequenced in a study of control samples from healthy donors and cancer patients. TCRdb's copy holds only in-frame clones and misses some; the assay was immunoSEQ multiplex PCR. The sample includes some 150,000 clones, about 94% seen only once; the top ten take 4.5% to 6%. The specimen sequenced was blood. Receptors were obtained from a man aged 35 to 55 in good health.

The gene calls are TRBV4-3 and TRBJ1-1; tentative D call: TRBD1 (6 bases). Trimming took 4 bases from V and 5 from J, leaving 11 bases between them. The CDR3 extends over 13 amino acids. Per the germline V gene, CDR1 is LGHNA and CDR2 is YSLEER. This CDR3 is CASSRQAKTEAFF. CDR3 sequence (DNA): TGCGCCAGCAGCCGACAGGCGAAGACTGAAGCTTTCTTT.

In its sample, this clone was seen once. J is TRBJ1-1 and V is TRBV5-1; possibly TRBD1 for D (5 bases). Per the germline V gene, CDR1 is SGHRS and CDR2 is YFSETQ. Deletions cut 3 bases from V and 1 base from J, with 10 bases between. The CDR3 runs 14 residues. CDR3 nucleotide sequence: TGCGCCAGCAGCTCGGCAGGGTGGAACACTGAAGCTTTCTTT. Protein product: CASSSAGWNTEAFF.

CDR3 in DNA: TGTGTGGGGGGGTATCAGCCCCAGCATTTT. The encoded protein is CVGGYQPQHF. The chain combines TRBV27 with TRBJ1-5; tentative D call: TRBD1 (5 bases). CDR3 length: 10 amino acids. The germline V gene has CDR1 MNHEY and CDR2 SMNVEV (reference sequence).

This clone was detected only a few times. This CDR3 is CSVEGEWEGNTIYF. The DNA of the CDR3 is TGCAGCGTTGAAGGGGAGTGGGAAGGAAACACCATATATTTT. V usage is TRBV29-1 and J usage is TRBJ1-3; D not resolved. Germline lookup yields CDR1 SQVTM and CDR2 ANQGSEA. There are 14 residues in the CDR3. Trimming shortened V by 1 base and J by 4 bases, and 11 bases separated the two germline ends.

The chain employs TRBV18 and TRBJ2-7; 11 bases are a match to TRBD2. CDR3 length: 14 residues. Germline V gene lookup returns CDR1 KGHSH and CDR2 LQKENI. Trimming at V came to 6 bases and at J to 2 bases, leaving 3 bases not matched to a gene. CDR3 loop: CASSTSGGPYEQYF. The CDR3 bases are TGTGCCAGCTCCACTAGCGGGGGACCCTACGAGCAGTACTTC.

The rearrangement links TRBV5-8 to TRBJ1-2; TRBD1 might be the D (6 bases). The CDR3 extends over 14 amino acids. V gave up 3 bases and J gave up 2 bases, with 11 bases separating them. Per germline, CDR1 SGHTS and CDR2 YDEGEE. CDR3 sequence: CASSWGRQNYGYTF. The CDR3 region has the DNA TGTGCCAGCAGCTGGGGGCGGCAGAACTATGGCTACACCTTC.

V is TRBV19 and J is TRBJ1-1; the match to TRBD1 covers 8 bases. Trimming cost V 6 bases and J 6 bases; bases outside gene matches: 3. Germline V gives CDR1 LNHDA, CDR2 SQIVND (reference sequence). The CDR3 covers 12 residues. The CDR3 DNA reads TGTGCCAGTAGGACAGGGGCCGCTGAAGCTTTCTTT. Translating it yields CASRTGAAEAFF.

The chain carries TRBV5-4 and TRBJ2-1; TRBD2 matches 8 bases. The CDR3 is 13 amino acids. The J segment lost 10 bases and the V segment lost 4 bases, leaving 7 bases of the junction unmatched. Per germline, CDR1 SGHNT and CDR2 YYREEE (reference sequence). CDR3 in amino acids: CASSIPIAGEQFF. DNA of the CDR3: TGTGCCAGCAGCATCCCGATAGCGGGGGAGCAGTTCTTC.

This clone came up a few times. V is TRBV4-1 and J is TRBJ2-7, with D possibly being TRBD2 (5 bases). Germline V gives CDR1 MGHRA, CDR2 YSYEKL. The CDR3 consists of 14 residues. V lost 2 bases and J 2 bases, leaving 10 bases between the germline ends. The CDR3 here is CASSQRVGAYEQYF. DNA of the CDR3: TGCGCCAGCAGCCAACGCGTCGGGGCCTACGAGCAGTACTTC.

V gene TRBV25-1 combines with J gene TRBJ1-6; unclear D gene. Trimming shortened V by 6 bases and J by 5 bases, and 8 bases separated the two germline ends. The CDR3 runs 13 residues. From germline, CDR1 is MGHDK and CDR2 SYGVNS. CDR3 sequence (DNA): TGTGCCAGCAGACAGACTCATAATTCACCCCTCCACTTT. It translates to CASRQTHNSPLHF.

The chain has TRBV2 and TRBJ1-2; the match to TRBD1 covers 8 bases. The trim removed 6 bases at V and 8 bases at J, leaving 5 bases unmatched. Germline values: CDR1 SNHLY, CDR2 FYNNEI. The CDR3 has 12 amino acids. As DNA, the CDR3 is TGTGCCAGCAGAGGACAGGGAGACGGCTACACCTTC. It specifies CASRGQGDGYTF.

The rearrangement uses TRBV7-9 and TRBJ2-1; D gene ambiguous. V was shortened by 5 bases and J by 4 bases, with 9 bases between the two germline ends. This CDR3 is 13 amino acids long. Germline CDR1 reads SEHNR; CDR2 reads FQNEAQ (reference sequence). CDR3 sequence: CASSPILYNEQFF. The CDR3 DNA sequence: TGTGCCAGCAGCCCCATCCTTTACAATGAGCAGTTCTTC.

The CDR3 DNA follows: TGTGCCAGCAGCTTGGCCAACCGCCATGGCTACACCTTC. The encoded protein is CASSLANRHGYTF. The genes are TRBV7-6 and TRBJ1-2; D gene unclear. The length of the CDR3 is 13 residues. The ends were cut back, 3 bases at V and 6 bases at J, with 11 bases in the middle. Looked up from germline, CDR1 is SGHVS and CDR2 is FNYEAQ.

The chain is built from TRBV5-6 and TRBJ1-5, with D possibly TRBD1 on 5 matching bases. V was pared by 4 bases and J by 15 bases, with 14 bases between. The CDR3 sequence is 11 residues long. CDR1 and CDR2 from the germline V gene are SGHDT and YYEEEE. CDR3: CASSRDLRPHF. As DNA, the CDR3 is TGTGCCAGCAGCCGGGACCTCCGACCGCATTTT.

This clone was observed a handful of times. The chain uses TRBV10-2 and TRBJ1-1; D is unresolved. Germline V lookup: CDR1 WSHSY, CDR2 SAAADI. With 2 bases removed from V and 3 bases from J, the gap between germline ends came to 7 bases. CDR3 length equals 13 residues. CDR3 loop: CASSEEFDTEAFF. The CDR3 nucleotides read TGCGCCAGCAGTGAGGAATTTGACACTGAAGCTTTCTTT.

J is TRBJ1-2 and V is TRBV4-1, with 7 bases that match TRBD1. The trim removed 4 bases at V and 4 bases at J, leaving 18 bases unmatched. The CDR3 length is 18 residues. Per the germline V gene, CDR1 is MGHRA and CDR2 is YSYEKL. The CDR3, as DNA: TGCGCCAGCAGCCCCACCGGGACAGCGACTCTTGAAGGCTATGGCTACACCTTC. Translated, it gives CASSPTGTATLEGYGYTF.

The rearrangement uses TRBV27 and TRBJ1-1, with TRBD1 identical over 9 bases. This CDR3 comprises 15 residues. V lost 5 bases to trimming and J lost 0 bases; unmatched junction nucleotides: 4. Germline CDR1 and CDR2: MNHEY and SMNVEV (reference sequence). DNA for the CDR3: TGTGCCAGCAGTCGGTGGACAGGGGTGAACACTGAAGCTTTCTTT. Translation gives CASSRWTGVNTEAFF.

CDR3 region: CASSYDGDRPQETQYF. Here the CDR3 DNA reads TGTGCCAGCAGTTACGATGGGGACAGGCCCCAAGAGACCCAGTACTTC. The V gene is TRBV6-2 or TRBV6-3, the J gene TRBJ2-5; 8 bases are a match to TRBD1. V shed 2 bases and J 1 base; nucleotides not matched to a gene: 6. The germline CDR1 and CDR2 sequences are MNHEY and SVGEGT. CDR3 length: 16 residues.

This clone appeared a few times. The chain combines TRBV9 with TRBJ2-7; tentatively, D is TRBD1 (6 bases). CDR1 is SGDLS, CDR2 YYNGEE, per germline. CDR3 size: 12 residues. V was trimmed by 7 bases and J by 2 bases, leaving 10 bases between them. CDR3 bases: TGTGCCAGCCAGGGGAGAACCTACGAGCAGTACTTC. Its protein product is CASQGRTYEQYF.